The entry below describes one TCR beta chain. This may be a read error: a much more frequent sequence differs by one nucleotide. The data were taken from a study of patients and donors after allogeneic stem cell transplantation. TCRdb re-analysed the RT-PCR reads in MiXCR, keeping a single row per CDR3 protein. This sample has under 2,000 distinct CDR3 sequences, with approximately 22% found just once. This sequence originates from a human donor who was either an allogeneic HSCT recipient or a stem cell or donor lymphocyte infusion donor (not recorded which). It is not recorded whose cells these are; they may come from a transplant donor. The specimen was blood, either unsorted or a sorted T cell fraction (not recorded which).

The CDR3 nucleotides read TGTGCCAGCACTCAGAGCTCCTACGAGCATTACTTC. Translating it yields CASTQSSYEHYF. J is TRBJ2-7 and V is TRBV7-9; D is unresolved. In germline, CDR1 is SEHNR, CDR2 FQNEAQ (reference sequence). The length of the CDR3 is 12 residues.